The 15 T cell receptor beta chains below all came from one sample that was sequenced in a study of T cell responses to AZD1222 COVID-19 vaccine. Clones were sequenced by immunoSEQ multiplex PCR, and TCRdb holds only the in-frame ones, with some missing. The table shows about 200,000 clones, with around 94% occurring only once. The input for sequencing was peripheral blood, taken 28 days after the second dose of the MenACWY control vaccine. The receptors stem from an adult who received the MenACWY meningococcal vaccine as a control.

The chain's CDR3 is CASSEYSGDTQYF. Written as DNA, the CDR3 is TGTGCCAGCAGTGAATACAGCGGTGATACGCAGTATTTT. The gene calls are TRBV25-1 and TRBJ2-3, with a tentative D call TRBD2 (5 bases). The CDR3 has 13 amino acids. V dropped 0 bases and J dropped 6 bases, with 7 bases sitting between them. Germline CDR1 is MGHDK and CDR2 is SYGVNS. The variable domain in full, with the rest retrieved from reference TRBV25-1 and TRBJ2-3, is EADIYQTPRYLVIGTGKKITLECSQTMGHDKMYWYQQDPGMELHLIHYSYGVNSTEKGDLSSESTVSRIRTEHFPLTLESARPSHTSQYLCASSEYSGDTQYFGPGTRLTVL.

The chain's CDR3 is CASSLGSTQGISEQFF. DNA of the CDR3: TGTGCCAGCAGCTTAGGATCCACCCAGGGCATCAGTGAGCAGTTCTTC. The chain links TRBV7-8 to TRBJ2-1; D perhaps matches TRBD1 (5 bases). The germline V and J ends were trimmed by 1 base and 9 bases, with 19 bases remaining between them. The CDR3 runs 16 residues. Germline-derived CDR1 and CDR2 are SGHVS and FQNEAQ.

V gene TRBV6-5 combines with J gene TRBJ1-5; D call uncertain. The CDR3 totals 14 residues. Trimming pared 6 bases from V and 9 bases from J, leaving 18 bases between. The germline V gene has CDR1 MNHEY and CDR2 SVGAGI. This CDR3 is CASSLLADVGPQHF. CDR3 DNA: TGTGCCAGCAGCCTACTGGCGGACGTCGGGCCCCAGCATTTT.

This clone was counted a single time. V is TRBV14 and J is TRBJ1-5; TRBD1 matches at 7 bases. CDR1 and CDR2 (germline): SGHDN, FVKESK. The CDR3 sequence is 18 residues long. Trimming removed 2 bases from V and 0 bases from J; junction bases left unmatched: 10. CDR3 nucleotides: TGTGCCAGCAGCCAAAACGGGACAGTTCGATATAGCAATCAGCCCCAGCATTTT. As protein: CASSQNGTVRYSNQPQHF.

The table lists this clone with a count of one. The rearrangement uses TRBV5-1 and TRBJ1-1, with TRBD1 as a possible D gene (6 bases). This CDR3 comprises 17 residues. Germline CDR1 SGHRS, CDR2 YFSETQ. The ends were cut back, 0 bases at V and 5 bases at J, with 20 bases in the middle. This CDR3 reads CASSLEIARGRITEAFF. CDR3 nucleotide sequence: TGCGCCAGCAGCTTGGAAATTGCCCGGGGGCGGATTACTGAAGCTTTCTTT. Using reference TRBV5-1 and TRBJ1-1 for the parts outside the CDR3, the full variable domain is KAGVTQTPRYLIKTRGQQVTLSCSPISGHRSVSWYQQTPGQGLQFLFEYFSETQRNKGNFPGRFSGRQFSNSRSEMNVSTLELGDSALYLCASSLEIARGRITEAFFGQGTRLTVV.

The chain is built from TRBV19 and TRBJ2-1, with 11 bases matching TRBD2. Looked up from germline, CDR1 is LNHDA and CDR2 is SQIVND (reference sequence). The CDR3 is 14 amino acids. V lost 10 bases to trimming and J lost 8 bases; unmatched junction nucleotides: 10. Written as DNA, the CDR3 is TGTGCCACCGCTAGCGGGAGGATCGATGATGAGCAGTTCTTC. Its protein product is CATASGRIDDEQFF.

This chain links TRBV28 with TRBJ2-7; D remains ambiguous. V shed 7 bases and J shed 3 bases, with 13 bases lying between them. CDR1 MDHEN and CDR2 SYDVKM come from the germline V gene. The CDR3 is 13 residues long. Here the CDR3 reads CASTKPAIYEQYF. The CDR3 DNA is TGTGCCAGCACCAAACCGGCAATCTACGAGCAGTACTTC.

This clone was recorded once. The genes are TRBV9 and TRBJ2-6; D is undetermined. CDR1 SGDLS and CDR2 YYNGEE come from the germline V gene. Trimming cost V 3 bases and J 1 base, with 8 bases left between them. The CDR3 is 15 amino acids. The CDR3 nucleotides read TGTGCCAGCAGCGACACGTCGTCTGGGGCCAACGTCCTGACTTTC. Translation gives CASSDTSSGANVLTF.

The chain recombines TRBV19 with TRBJ1-5; TRBD1 might be the D (6 bases). The CDR3 runs to 15 residues. Trimming removed 9 bases at V and 4 bases at J, with 19 bases between. Per germline, CDR1 LNHDA and CDR2 SQIVND (reference sequence). CDR3: CASKQVGQGNQPQHF. The CDR3 DNA sequence: TGTGCCAGCAAACAGGTGGGGCAGGGGAATCAGCCCCAGCATTTT.

The chain has TRBV28 and TRBJ1-2; D is unclear. Per germline, CDR1 MDHEN and CDR2 SYDVKM. The CDR3 covers 12 residues. Deletions cut 3 bases from V and 8 bases from J, with 10 bases between. CDR3 protein: CASSFSAVGYTF. CDR3 sequence (DNA): TGTGCCAGCAGTTTTTCCGCCGTAGGCTACACCTTC.

The chain carries TRBV5-1 and TRBJ2-3, with a weak D call TRBD1 (5 bases). CDR1 and CDR2 (germline): SGHRS, YFSETQ. CDR3 size: 15 residues. Trimming shortened V by 4 bases and J by 2 bases, and 14 bases separated the two germline ends. CDR3 in amino acids: CASSPGHGYTDTQYF. DNA of the CDR3: TGCGCCAGCAGCCCCGGACATGGCTACACAGATACGCAGTATTTT. Looking up the rest from reference TRBV5-1 and TRBJ2-3 gives the full variable domain: KAGVTQTPRYLIKTRGQQVTLSCSPISGHRSVSWYQQTPGQGLQFLFEYFSETQRNKGNFPGRFSGRQFSNSRSEMNVSTLELGDSALYLCASSPGHGYTDTQYFGPGTRLTVL.

This chain links TRBV19 with TRBJ2-7; D perhaps matches TRBD2 (9 bases). The CDR3 loop spans 19 amino acids. The germline gives CDR1 LNHDA, CDR2 SQIVND (reference sequence). V was clipped by 1 base and J by 2 bases, with 24 bases between them. In DNA form, the CDR3 reads TGTGCCAGTAGTATAGCAGGGGGCCTAGCGGGGTCTTTGACCTACGAGCAGTACTTC. Its protein product is CASSIAGGLAGSLTYEQYF.

This chain joins TRBV6-1 and TRBJ2-4; 7 bases are a match to TRBD1. Per germline, CDR1 MNHNS and CDR2 SASEGT. V was pared by 0 bases and J by 6 bases, with 5 bases of the junction left unmatched. CDR3 length: 15 amino acids. In DNA, the CDR3 is TGTGCCAGCAGTGAAGCGCGACAGGGCAGAAACATTCAGTACTTC. It is translated as CASSEARQGRNIQYF.

The V and J genes are TRBV3-1 (or the pseudogene TRBV3-2) and TRBJ2-1; 7 bases line up with TRBD1. Germline CDR1 is LGHDT and CDR2 is YNNKEL (reference sequence). V lost 4 bases to trimming and J lost 2 bases; unmatched junction nucleotides: 8. The CDR3 sequence is 16 residues long. CDR3 amino acids: CASSLLGDSTYNEQFF. The CDR3 region has the DNA TGTGCCAGCAGCCTTTTGGGGGACAGCACCTACAATGAGCAGTTCTTC.

This chain links TRBV19 with TRBJ2-1; possible D gene TRBD1, 6 bases. V was shortened by 1 base and J by 2 bases, with 6 bases between the two germline ends. Germline V gene data show CDR1 as LNHDA and CDR2 as SQIVND (reference sequence). This CDR3 contains 14 residues. The CDR3 region has the DNA TGTGCCAGTAGTATAGGGACAGCCTACAATGAGCAGTTCTTC. Translation gives CASSIGTAYNEQFF.